This T cell receptor beta chain was retrieved from a study of blood T cell repertoires in COVID-19. Study-wide context: COVID-19 samples from acute and convalescent phases originated in the United States, Italy and Spain. The analysed material was cDNA or gDNA that came from T cells, B-cell-depleted T cells, or PBMCs.

In the original analysis: For nucleated cells, counts were estimated from reference gene primer amplification. Some clones are missing from TCRdb's copy, which holds only in-frame ones; the method was immunoSEQ multiplex PCR. V and J calls and clone size follow that table, whereas D and trimming were derived from the DNA. Of 25,000 to 35,000 clones in the sample, around 90% were seen once. Material for sequencing was peripheral blood. The sequence derives from a man in his 60s with active COVID-19.

Written as DNA, the CDR3 is TGTGCCAGCAGTGAAGGGGCTAGCGGGGGGGAAATGCGGGTGACCCAGTACTTC. Its protein is CASSEGASGGEMRVTQYF. The V gene is TRBV2, the J gene TRBJ2-5; 12 bases match TRBD2. Losses at the gene ends were 1 base for V and 7 bases for J; bases not matched to a gene: 13. The CDR3 totals 18 residues. Germline V gene data show CDR1 as SNHLY and CDR2 as FYNNEI.